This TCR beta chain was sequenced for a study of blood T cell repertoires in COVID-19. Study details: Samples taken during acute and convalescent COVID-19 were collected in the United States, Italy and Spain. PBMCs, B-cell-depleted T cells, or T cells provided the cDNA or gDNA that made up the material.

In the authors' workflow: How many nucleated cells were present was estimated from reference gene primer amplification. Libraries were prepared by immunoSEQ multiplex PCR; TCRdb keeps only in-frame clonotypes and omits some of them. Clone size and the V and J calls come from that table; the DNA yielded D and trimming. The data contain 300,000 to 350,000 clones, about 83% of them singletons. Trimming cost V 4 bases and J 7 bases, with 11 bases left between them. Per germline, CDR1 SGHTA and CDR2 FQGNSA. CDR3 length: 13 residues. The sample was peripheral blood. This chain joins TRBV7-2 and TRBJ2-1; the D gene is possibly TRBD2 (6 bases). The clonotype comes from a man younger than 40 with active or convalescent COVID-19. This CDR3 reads CASSSGLLNEQFF. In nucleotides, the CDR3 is TGTGCCAGCAGCTCGGGACTGCTGAATGAGCAGTTCTTC. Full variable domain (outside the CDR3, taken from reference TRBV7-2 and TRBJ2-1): GAGVSQSPSNKVTEKGKDVELRCDPISGHTALYWYRQSLGQGLEFLIYFQGNSAPDKSGLPSDRFSAERTGGSVSTLTIQRTQQEDSAVYLCASSSGLLNEQFFGPGTRLTVL.